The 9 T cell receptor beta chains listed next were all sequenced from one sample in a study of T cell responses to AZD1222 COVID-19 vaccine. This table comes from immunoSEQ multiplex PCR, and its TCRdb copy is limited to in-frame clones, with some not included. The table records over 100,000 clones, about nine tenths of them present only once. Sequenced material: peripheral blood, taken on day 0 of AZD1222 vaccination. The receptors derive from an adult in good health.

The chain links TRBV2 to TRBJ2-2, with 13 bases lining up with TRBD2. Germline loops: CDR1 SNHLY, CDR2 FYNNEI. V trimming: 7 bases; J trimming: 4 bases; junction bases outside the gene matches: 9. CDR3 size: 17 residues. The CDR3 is CASKRLAGGHSTGELFF. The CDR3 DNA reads TGTGCCAGCAAGAGACTAGCGGGGGGCCACAGCACCGGGGAGCTGTTTTTT.

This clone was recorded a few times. The CDR3 nucleotides read TGTGCCAGCAGTGCAGGGAACAATCAGCCCCAGCATTTT. This translates into CASSAGNNQPQHF. The gene calls are TRBV6-4 and TRBJ1-5; weak D call: TRBD1 (5 bases). CDR1 is MRHNA, CDR2 SNTAGT, per germline. V gave up 4 bases and J gave up 3 bases, with 7 bases separating them. The CDR3 spans 13 residues.

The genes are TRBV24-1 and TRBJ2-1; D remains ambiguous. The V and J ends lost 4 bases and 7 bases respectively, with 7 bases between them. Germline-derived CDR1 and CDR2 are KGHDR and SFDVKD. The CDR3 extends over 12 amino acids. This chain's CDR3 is CATSDNPNEQFF. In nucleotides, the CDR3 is TGTGCCACCAGTGACAATCCAAATGAGCAGTTCTTC.

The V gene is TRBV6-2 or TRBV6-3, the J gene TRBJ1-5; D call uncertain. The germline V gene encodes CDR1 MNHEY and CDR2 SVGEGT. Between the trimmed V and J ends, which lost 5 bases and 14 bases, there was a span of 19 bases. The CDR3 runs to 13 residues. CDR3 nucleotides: TGTGCCAGCAGTGCCCGATCCGGGCCTCAAAAGCATTTT. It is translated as CASSARSGPQKHF.

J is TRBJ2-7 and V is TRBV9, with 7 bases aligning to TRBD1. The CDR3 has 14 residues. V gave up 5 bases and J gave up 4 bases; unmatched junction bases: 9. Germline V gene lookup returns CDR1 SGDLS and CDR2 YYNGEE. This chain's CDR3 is CASSPGQNSYEQYF. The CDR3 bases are TGTGCCAGCAGTCCGGGACAGAACTCTTACGAGCAGTACTTC.

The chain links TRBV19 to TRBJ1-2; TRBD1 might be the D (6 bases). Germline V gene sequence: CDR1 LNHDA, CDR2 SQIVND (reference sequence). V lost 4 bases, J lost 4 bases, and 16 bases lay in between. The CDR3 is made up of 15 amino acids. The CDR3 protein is CASSRTDFPSYGYTF. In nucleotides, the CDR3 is TGTGCCAGTAGTAGGACAGATTTCCCGTCCTATGGCTACACCTTC.

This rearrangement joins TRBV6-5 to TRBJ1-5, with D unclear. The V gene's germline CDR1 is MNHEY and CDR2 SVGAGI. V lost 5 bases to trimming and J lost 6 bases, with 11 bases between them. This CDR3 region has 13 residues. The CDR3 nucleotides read TGTGCCAGCAGTATAAGTTTAGGTCAGCCCCAGCATTTT. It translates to CASSISLGQPQHF.

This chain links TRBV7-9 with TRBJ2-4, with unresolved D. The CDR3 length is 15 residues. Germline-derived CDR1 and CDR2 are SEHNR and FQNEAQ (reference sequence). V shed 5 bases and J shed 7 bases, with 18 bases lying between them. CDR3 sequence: CASSPREYGWNIQYF. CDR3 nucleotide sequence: TGTGCCAGCAGCCCGAGAGAGTACGGTTGGAACATTCAGTACTTC.

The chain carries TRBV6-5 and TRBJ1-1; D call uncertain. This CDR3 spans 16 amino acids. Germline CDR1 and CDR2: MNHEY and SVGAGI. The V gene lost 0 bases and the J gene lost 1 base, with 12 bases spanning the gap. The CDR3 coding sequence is TGTGCCAGCAGTTACTCGAGCGGTGCGGAGAACACTGAAGCTTTCTTT. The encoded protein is CASSYSSGAENTEAFF.